A selection of T cell receptor beta chains follows, all from one sample in a study of CD8+ T cells in alopecia areata. TCRdb keeps only in-frame clones here, not all; method: immunoSEQ multiplex PCR. Among roughly 250,000 clones listed, roughly 60% were seen once. This specimen was CD4+ T cells sorted from blood, taken around week 54, from a patient treated with tofacitinib. Receptor source: a human donor with alopecia areata. CDR3s include the opening cysteine and the closing phenylalanine or tryptophan. D genes are given only for firm matches. Expanded clones are given a class, and other clones once, few, many or no size at all.

d_call j_call clone_size v_call cdr3_aa cdr3_nt
NA TRBJ1-1 many TRBV9 CASSPRAWDLNTEAFF TGTGCCAGCAGCCCCCGCGCGTGGGATTTGAACACTGAAGCTTTCTTT
NA TRBJ2-5 NA TRBV7-2 CASSPRDQETQYF TGTGCCAGCAGCCCCCGAGATCAAGAGACCCAGTACTTC
NA TRBJ2-6 few TRBV30 CGAARSGANVLTF TGTGGTGCCGCCCGCTCTGGGGCCAACGTCCTGACTTTC
TRBD1 TRBJ2-1 NA TRBV7-2 CASSKRDSSYNEQFF TGTGCCAGCAGCAAACGGGACAGCTCCTACAATGAGCAGTTCTTC
NA TRBJ2-5 NA TRBV11-2 CASSLDRLQETQYF TGTGCCAGCAGCTTAGATAGACTCCAAGAGACCCAGTACTTC
NA TRBJ1-1 NA TRBV6-5 CASTIRAGTGAFF TGTGCCAGCACCATTAGAGCCGGGACCGGCGCTTTCTTT
NA TRBJ2-1 few TRBV4-3 CASSQDSWGEDEQFF TGCGCCAGCAGCCAAGATTCGTGGGGGGAGGATGAGCAGTTCTTC
TRBD1 TRBJ1-1 NA TRBV5-1 CASSLVAGGTEAFF TGCGCCAGCAGCTTGGTGGCAGGGGGCACTGAAGCTTTCTTT
NA TRBJ2-2 few TRBV30 CAWMNTGELFF TGTGCCTGGATGAACACCGGGGAGCTGTTTTTT
TRBD2 TRBJ2-3 NA TRBV30 CAWSAGGPADTQYF TGTGCCTGGAGTGCGGGGGGGCCCGCAGATACGCAGTATTTT
NA TRBJ1-3 NA TRBV29-1 CSVTFGFGSGNTIYF TGCAGCGTGACCTTTGGGTTTGGCTCTGGAAACACCATATATTTT
NA TRBJ1-3 NA TRBV7-9 CASSLAQLDSGNTIYF TGTGCCAGCAGCCTCGCACAGCTCGACTCTGGAAACACCATATATTTT
NA TRBJ2-2 NA TRBV29-1 CSVEAFGTGELFF TGCAGCGTTGAAGCCTTCGGCACCGGGGAGCTGTTTTTT
NA TRBJ2-2 NA TRBV6-5 CASSYFPRRTGELFF TGTGCCAGCAGTTACTTTCCACGGCGCACCGGGGAGCTGTTTTTT
NA TRBJ1-2 NA TRBV5-4 CASSTHTPGVYGYTF TGTGCCAGCAGTACTCATACCCCGGGAGTCTATGGCTACACCTTC
TRBD1 TRBJ2-6 NA TRBV5-1 CASSLAKGLFGTESSGANVLTF TGCGCCAGCAGCTTGGCCAAGGGATTATTCGGGACAGAAAGCTCTGGGGCCAACGTCCTGACTTTC
NA TRBJ2-2 NA TRBV2 CASNSGTTNTGELFF TGTGCCAGCAATTCCGGGACGACGAACACCGGGGAGCTGTTTTTT
NA TRBJ1-5 NA TRBV7-9 CASSLGRGNQPQHF TGTGCCAGCAGCTTAGGGCGGGGCAATCAGCCCCAGCATTTT
NA TRBJ2-3 NA TRBV25-1 CASSETGTDTQYF TGTGCCAGCAGTGAAACGGGCACAGATACGCAGTATTTT
NA TRBJ2-5 once TRBV30 CAWSIQGPETQYF TGTGCCTGGAGTATCCAGGGGCCCGAGACCCAGTACTTC
NA TRBJ2-5 NA TRBV10-3 CAISQAPQETQYF TGTGCCATCAGTCAAGCGCCGCAGGAGACCCAGTACTTC
TRBD1 TRBJ1-2 few TRBV4-1 CASRGTGWGYTF TGTGCCAGCAGGGGGACAGGGTGGGGCTACACCTTC
NA TRBJ2-7 few TRBV6-1 CASSEATYVYEQYF TGTGCCAGCAGTGAAGCGACGTACGTCTACGAGCAGTACTTC
NA TRBJ1-6 NA TRBV9 CASSVSGADSPLHF TGTGCCAGCAGCGTATCGGGGGCCGATTCACCCCTCCACTTT
NA TRBJ1-2 once TRBV6-5 CASKPRDTRYTF TGTGCCAGCAAGCCTCGGGACACCCGCTACACCTTC
NA TRBJ1-6 NA TRBV5-1 CASSSDSSSSYNSPLHF TGCGCCAGCAGCTCAGACAGCTCGAGCTCCTATAATTCACCCCTCCACTTT
NA TRBJ2-3 NA TRBV30 CAWGNPGPSDTQYF TGTGCCTGGGGAAATCCGGGACCGTCAGATACGCAGTATTTT
TRBD2 TRBJ2-1 NA TRBV4-3 CASSQESGGYNEQFF TGCGCCAGCAGCCAAGAGAGCGGGGGCTACAATGAGCAGTTCTTC
TRBD1 TRBJ1-1 NA TRBV5-1 CASSQGTGGGTEAFF TGCGCCAGCAGCCAGGGGACAGGGGGTGGGACTGAAGCTTTCTTT
TRBD2 TRBJ2-1 few TRBV9 CASSPRGGPPYNEQFF TGTGCCAGCAGCCCCCGGGGGGGACCGCCCTACAATGAGCAGTTCTTC
TRBD1 TRBJ1-2 NA TRBV6-5 CASSTGTAPNYGYTF TGTGCCAGCAGTACCGGGACAGCCCCTAACTATGGCTACACCTTC
TRBD1 TRBJ1-2 NA TRBV6-5 CATLGQNYGYTF TGTGCCACCCTGGGACAGAACTATGGCTACACCTTC
NA TRBJ1-5 NA TRBV9 CASSVGDQPQHF TGTGCCAGCAGCGTGGGTGATCAGCCCCAGCATTTT
NA TRBJ2-3 few TRBV29-1 CSVHLAAGTDTQYF TGCAGCGTTCATCTAGCAGCTGGCACAGATACGCAGTATTTT